This T cell receptor beta chain was documented in a study of blood T cell repertoires in COVID-19. Study context: Italy, Spain and the United States were the sources of the convalescent and acute COVID-19 samples. T cells, B-cell-depleted T cells, or PBMCs provided the cDNA or gDNA that served as material.

Original processing notes: Cell counts per sample came from amplifying reference gene primers. Here immunoSEQ multiplex PCR was the method, and the copy in TCRdb shows in-frame clones only, minus some. For V, J and clone size, that table is used; D and trimming come from the DNA. The sample lists approximately 90,000 clones; 80% to 90% were seen once. This CDR3 has 16 residues. Between the trimmed V and J ends, which lost 6 bases and 0 bases, there was a span of 19 bases. From germline, CDR1 is SGHRS and CDR2 YFSETQ. The sample comprised peripheral blood. The chain uses TRBV5-1 and TRBJ2-7; D is possibly TRBD2 (5 bases). This clonotype was obtained from a man older than 75 with active or convalescent COVID-19. CDR3 bases: TGCGCCAGCAAAACGACCCCGAGGGCAGGCTCCTACGAGCAGTACTTC. Its protein product is CASKTTPRAGSYEQYF. Full variable domain (rest looked up from reference TRBV5-1 and TRBJ2-7): KAGVTQTPRYLIKTRGQQVTLSCSPISGHRSVSWYQQTPGQGLQFLFEYFSETQRNKGNFPGRFSGRQFSNSRSEMNVSTLELGDSALYLCASKTTPRAGSYEQYFGPGTRLTVT.